This TCR beta chain was recorded in a study of shared clonotypes between healthy human individuals (dated by TCRdb to 2018 to 2021). General notes on the study: Two women and a few men aged 18 to 49 years were included in the cohort. To estimate repertoire size and how much clonotypes are shared between individuals, the study performed deep sequencing of blood TCR repertoires from a handful of healthy adults. Libraries were prepared and TCR repertoires were sequenced by different laboratories using diverse techniques, in order to increase sequencing depth and limit assay-specific biases. Each donor's leukapheresis produced roughly between about 0.9 and 9.5 billion PBMCs. The paper's findings and limits, for the study overall: Pairwise subsampling led to the expectation that sequencing depth would affect the degree of clonotype sharing among donors. Because the study included only a small number of donors, the genetic and exposure-history diversity represented was limited. Only blood was sampled, and tissue TCR repertoires likely differ from those in blood.

Donors were healthy HIV-negative adults with no recently reported acute infections or vaccinations. All donors were Caucasian adults living in Nashville, Tennessee, USA. For unsorted samples, roughly 81 million PBMCs were counted and genomic DNA was extracted with the QIAamp DNA Blood Mini kit. Blood was obtained by leukapheresis, after which PBMCs were separated by Ficoll-Histopaque density gradient centrifugation and cryopreserved in liquid nitrogen vapor phase. CDR1 SGHKS and CDR2 YYEKEE are derived from the germline V gene (reference sequence). From the cysteine through the phenylalanine, the CDR3 covers 19 amino acids. Only the CDR3 portion is preserved as DNA: 57 bases, with reading frame beginning at the first base. Germline trimming amounts to 3 bases on V and 5 bases on J, with 13 as the count of junction bases outside the gene matches. This clone was seen more than once but under ten times. Its recognized antigen is unknown. No per-base quality is available; no much larger clone lies one base away.

Using the deep immunoSEQ assay, TCR CDR3 regions were amplified from genomic DNA by multiplex PCR. For each cell subset, the extracted genomic DNA was distributed evenly across all wells of several immunoSEQ 96-well plates, and each plate served as one replicate. Each replicate PCR for unsorted PBMC received roughly 290 ng genomic DNA, equal to about 30,000 T cell genomes. Ten immunoSEQ deep assay plates were used to sequence the unsorted PBMC genomic DNA. The purified libraries were quantified using a Qubit 3.0 fluorometer, sized with a Bioanalyzer 2100, and then quantified again using the KAPA Library Quantification kit. Every immunoSEQ 96-well plate was sequenced on a separate single-read 150-cycle Illumina NextSeq 550 flow cell. Concerning the study's data processing: Because the immunoSEQ output included only junctional sequences and no quality scores, the filtering could not be the same as the filtering used for full-length reads. To assign V/J genes and CDR3, sequences were annotated using PyIR, a Python wrapper for IgBLAST v1.9, with IMGT germline references. Reads with weak V/J assignments (E-value above 1e-6), missing CDR3, stop codons, out-of-frame junctions, or ambiguous translated residues were removed. V3J clonotypes were defined by identical inferred V gene, J gene, and CDR3 amino acid sequence. To compute the percentage overlap between repertoires, the number of shared unique clonotypes was divided by the size of the smaller repertoire. Repertoire richness was assessed with RTK rarefaction, the Chao1 estimator, and Recon v2.1 estimates of unobserved clonotypes. The source is immuneACCESS, and TCRdb retained only in-frame sequences with V and J called. Part of the clones is not carried over; for the studies checked, unresolved V genes explain less than half of this, and the remainder is unexplained. The V and J calls and clone size are taken from that table; D and trimming were inferred from the DNA. The table for this sample lists fewer than 650,000 clones; over 65% of them were counted only once. In total, the top ten clones hold 13% of the sample.

The chain couples TRBV5-5 to TRBJ2-2; 13 bases in between match TRBD2. Sequenced material: PBMCs. This receptor was obtained from a middle-aged woman in good health. Some clones in this sample may be carry-over from other donors' samples. The DNA sequence is as follows: TGTGCCAGCAGCTCGCAGGGGCGGACTAGCGGGAGAGAGACCGGGGAGCTGTTTTTT. The encoded protein is CASSSQGRTSGRETGELFF.